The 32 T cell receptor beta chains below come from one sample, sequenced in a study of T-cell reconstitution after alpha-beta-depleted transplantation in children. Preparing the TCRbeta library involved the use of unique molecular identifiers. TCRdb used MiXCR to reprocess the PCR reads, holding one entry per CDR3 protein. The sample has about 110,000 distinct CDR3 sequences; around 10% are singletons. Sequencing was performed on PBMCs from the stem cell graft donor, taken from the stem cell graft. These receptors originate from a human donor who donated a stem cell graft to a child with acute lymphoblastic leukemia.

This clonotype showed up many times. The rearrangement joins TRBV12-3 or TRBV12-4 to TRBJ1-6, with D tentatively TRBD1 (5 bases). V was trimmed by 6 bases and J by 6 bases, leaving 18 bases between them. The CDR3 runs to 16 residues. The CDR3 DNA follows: TGTGCCAGCAGCTCCCGAACGGGACCGGGTAATTCACCCCTCCACTTT. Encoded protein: CASSSRTGPGNSPLHF.

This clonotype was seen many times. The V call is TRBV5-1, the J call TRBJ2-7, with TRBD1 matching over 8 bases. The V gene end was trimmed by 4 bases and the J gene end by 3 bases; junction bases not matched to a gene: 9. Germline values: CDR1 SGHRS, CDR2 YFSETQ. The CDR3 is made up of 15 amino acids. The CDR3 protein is CASSLSGTGFYEQYF. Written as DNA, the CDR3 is TGCGCCAGCAGCCTTTCCGGGACAGGCTTCTACGAGCAGTACTTC. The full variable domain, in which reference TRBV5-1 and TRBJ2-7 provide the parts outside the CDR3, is KAGVTQTPRYLIKTRGQQVTLSCSPISGHRSVSWYQQTPGQGLQFLFEYFSETQRNKGNFPGRFSGRQFSNSRSEMNVSTLELGDSALYLCASSLSGTGFYEQYFGPGTRLTVT.

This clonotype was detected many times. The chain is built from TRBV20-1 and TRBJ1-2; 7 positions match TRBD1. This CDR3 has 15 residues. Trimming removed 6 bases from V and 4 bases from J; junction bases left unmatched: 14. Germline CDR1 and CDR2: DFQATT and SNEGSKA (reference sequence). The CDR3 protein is CSAWRTGIGSYGYTF. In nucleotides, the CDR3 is TGCAGTGCCTGGCGGACAGGAATCGGGAGCTATGGCTACACCTTC.

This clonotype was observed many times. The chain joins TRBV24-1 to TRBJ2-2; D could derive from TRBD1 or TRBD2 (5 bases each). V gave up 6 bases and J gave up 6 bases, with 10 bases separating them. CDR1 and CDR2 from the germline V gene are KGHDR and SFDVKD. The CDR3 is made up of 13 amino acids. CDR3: CATSWGSAGELFF. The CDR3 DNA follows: TGTGCCACCAGTTGGGGGAGCGCCGGGGAGCTGTTTTTT.

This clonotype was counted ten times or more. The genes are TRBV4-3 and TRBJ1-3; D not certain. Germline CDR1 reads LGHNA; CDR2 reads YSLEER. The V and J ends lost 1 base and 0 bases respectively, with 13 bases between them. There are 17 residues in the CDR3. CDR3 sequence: CASSQGGGYNSGNTIYF. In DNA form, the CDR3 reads TGCGCCAGCAGCCAAGGTGGCGGATACAACTCTGGAAACACCATATATTTT.

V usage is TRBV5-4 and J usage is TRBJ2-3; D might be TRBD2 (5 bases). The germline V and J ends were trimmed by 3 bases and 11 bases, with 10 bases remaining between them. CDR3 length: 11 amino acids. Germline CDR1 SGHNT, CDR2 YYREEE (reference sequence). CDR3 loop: CASSSGLGQYF. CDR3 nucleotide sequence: TGTGCCAGCAGCTCAGGACTGGGGCAGTATTTT.

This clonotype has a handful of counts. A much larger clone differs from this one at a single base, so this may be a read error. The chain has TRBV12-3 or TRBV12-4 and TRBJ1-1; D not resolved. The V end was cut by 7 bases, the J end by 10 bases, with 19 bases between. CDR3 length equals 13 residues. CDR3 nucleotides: TGTGCCAGCACCCCCTCGGCGGCCGATCGAGCTTTCTTT. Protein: CASTPSAADRAFF.

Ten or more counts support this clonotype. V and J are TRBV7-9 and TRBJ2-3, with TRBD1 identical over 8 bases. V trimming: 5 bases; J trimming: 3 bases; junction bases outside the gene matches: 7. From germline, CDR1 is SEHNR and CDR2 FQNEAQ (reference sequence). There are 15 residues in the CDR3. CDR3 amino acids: CASSPGTGLTDTQYF. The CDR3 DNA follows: TGTGCCAGCAGCCCTGGGACAGGCCTAACAGATACGCAGTATTTT.

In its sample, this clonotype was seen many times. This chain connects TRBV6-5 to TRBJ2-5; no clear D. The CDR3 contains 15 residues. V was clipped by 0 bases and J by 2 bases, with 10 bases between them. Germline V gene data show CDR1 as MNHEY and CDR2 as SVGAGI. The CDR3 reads CASSYSRLVQETQYF. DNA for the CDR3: TGTGCCAGCAGTTACTCTCGGCTAGTTCAAGAGACCCAGTACTTC.

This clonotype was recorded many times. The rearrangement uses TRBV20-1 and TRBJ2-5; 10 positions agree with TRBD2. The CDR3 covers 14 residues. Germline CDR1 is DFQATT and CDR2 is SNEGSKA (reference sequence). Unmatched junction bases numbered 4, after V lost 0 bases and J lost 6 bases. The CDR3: CSAREASGGQTQYF. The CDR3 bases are TGCAGTGCTAGAGAGGCTAGCGGGGGCCAGACCCAGTACTTC.

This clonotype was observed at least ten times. CDR3 region: CASSPRGNQADTQYF. CDR3 coding DNA: TGTGCCAGCAGCCCAAGGGGTAATCAAGCAGATACGCAGTATTTT. The V and J genes are TRBV11-2 and TRBJ2-3, with D possibly TRBD1 on 5 matching bases. The CDR3 consists of 15 residues. Trimming took off 5 bases at V and 4 bases at J, with 16 bases between the two ends. Germline assignment: CDR1 SGHAT and CDR2 FQNNGV.

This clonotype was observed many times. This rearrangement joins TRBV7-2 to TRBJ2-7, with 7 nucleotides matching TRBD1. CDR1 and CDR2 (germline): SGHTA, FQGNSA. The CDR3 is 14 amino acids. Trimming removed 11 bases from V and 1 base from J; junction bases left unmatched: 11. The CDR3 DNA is TGTGCCTCGCGTCGTGGGACAGATTCCTACGAGCAGTACTTC. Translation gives CASRRGTDSYEQYF.

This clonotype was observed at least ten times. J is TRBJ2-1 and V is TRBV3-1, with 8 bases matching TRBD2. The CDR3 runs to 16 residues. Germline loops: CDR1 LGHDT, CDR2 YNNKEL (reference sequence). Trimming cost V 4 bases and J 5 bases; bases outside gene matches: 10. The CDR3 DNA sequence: TGTGCCAGCAGCCCCCTCGGGAGGGGGGGCCACAATGAGCAGTTCTTC. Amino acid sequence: CASSPLGRGGHNEQFF.

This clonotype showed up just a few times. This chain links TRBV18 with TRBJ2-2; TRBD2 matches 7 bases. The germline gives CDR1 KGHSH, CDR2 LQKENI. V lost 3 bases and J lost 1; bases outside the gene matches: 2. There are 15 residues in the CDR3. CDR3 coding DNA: TGTGCCAGCTCACCCGGCGGGAGGAACACCGGGGAGCTGTTTTTT. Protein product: CASSPGGRNTGELFF.

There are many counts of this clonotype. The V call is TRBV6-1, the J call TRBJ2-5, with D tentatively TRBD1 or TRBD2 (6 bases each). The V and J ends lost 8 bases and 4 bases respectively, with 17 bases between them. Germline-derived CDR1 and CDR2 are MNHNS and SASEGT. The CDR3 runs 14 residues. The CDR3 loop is CASRKGGQRETQYF. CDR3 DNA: TGTGCCAGCCGGAAGGGGGGACAAAGAGAGACCCAGTACTTC.

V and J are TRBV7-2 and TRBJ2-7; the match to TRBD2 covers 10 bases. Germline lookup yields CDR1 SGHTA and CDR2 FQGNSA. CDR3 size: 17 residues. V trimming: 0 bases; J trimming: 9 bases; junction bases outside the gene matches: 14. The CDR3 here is CASSLAQVLAGPPRQYF. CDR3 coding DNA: TGTGCCAGCAGCTTAGCGCAGGTACTAGCGGGACCCCCTCGGCAGTACTTC.

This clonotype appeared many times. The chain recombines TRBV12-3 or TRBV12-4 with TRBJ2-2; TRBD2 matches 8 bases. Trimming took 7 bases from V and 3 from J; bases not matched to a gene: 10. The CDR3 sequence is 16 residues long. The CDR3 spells CASTPGAGVYTGELFF. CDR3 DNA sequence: TGTGCCAGCACCCCGGGAGCGGGAGTGTACACCGGGGAGCTGTTTTTT.

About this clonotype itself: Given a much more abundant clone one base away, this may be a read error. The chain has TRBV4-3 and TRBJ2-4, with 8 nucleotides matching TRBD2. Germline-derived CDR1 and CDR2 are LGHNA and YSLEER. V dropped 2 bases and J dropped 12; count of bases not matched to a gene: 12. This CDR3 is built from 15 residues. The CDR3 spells CASSQKGLESPSQYF. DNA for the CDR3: TGCGCCAGCAGCCAAAAGGGACTAGAGAGTCCGAGTCAGTACTTC.

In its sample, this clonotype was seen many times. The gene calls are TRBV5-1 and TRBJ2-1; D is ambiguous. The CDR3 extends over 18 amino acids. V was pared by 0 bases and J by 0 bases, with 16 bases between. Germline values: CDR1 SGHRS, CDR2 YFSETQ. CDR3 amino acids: CASSLVNIGVASYNEQFF. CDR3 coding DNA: TGCGCCAGCAGCTTGGTCAATATTGGGGTGGCCTCCTACAATGAGCAGTTCTTC.

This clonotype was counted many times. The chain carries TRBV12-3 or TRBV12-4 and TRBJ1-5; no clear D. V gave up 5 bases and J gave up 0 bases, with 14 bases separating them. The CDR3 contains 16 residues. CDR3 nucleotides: TGTGCCAGCAGTGGAGAATGGACTTTTAGCAATCAGCCCCAGCATTTT. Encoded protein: CASSGEWTFSNQPQHF.

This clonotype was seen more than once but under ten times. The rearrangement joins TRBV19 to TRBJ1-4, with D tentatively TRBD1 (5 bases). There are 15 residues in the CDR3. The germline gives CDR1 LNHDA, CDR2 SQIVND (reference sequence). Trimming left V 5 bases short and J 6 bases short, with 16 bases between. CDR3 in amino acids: CASSPSGDRDEKLFF. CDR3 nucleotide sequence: TGTGCCAGTAGTCCGTCGGGGGACCGGGATGAAAAACTGTTTTTT.

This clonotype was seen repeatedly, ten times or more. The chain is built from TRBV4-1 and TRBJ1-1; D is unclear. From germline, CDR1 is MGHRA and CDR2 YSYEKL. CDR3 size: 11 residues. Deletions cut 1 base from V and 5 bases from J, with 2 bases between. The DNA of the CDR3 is TGCGCCAGCAGCCAAGGAACTGAAGCTTTCTTT. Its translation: CASSQGTEAFF.

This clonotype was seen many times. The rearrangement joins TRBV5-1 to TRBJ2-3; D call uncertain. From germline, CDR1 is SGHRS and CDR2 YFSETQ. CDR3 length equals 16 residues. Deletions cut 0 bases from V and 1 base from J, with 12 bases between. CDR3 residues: CASSLGSFAGTDTQYF. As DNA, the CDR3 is TGCGCCAGCAGCTTGGGGAGTTTCGCGGGCACAGATACGCAGTATTTT.

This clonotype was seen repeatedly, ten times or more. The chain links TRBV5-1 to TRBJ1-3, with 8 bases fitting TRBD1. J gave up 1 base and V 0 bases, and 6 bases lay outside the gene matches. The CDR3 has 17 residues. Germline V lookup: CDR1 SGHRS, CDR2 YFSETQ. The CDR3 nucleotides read TGCGCCAGCAGCTTGGGGCAGGGGGCGACTTCTGGAAACACCATATATTTT. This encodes CASSLGQGATSGNTIYF. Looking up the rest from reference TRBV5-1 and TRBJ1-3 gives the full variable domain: KAGVTQTPRYLIKTRGQQVTLSCSPISGHRSVSWYQQTPGQGLQFLFEYFSETQRNKGNFPGRFSGRQFSNSRSEMNVSTLELGDSALYLCASSLGQGATSGNTIYFGEGSWLTVV.

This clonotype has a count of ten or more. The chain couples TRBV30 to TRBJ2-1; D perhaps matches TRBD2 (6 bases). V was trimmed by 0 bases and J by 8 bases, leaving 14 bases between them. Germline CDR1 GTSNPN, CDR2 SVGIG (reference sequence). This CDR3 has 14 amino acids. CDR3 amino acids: CAWSVLGSGDEQFF. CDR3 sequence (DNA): TGTGCCTGGAGTGTACTCGGGAGTGGCGATGAGCAGTTCTTC.

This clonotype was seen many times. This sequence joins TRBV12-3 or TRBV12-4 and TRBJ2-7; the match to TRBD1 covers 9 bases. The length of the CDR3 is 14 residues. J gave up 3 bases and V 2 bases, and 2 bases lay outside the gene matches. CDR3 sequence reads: CASSLRGQGYEQYF. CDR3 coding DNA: TGTGCCAGCAGTTTAAGGGGACAGGGCTACGAGCAGTACTTC.

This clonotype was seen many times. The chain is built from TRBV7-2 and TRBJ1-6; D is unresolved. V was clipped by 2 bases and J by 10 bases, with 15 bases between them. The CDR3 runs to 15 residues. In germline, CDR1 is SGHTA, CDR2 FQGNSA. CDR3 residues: CASSLSAKRESPLHF. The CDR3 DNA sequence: TGTGCCAGCAGCTTAAGTGCTAAAAGGGAATCACCCCTCCACTTT. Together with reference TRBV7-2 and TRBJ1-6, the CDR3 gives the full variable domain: GAGVSQSPSNKVTEKGKDVELRCDPISGHTALYWYRQSLGQGLEFLIYFQGNSAPDKSGLPSDRFSAERTGGSVSTLTIQRTQQEDSAVYLCASSLSAKRESPLHFGNGTRLTVT.

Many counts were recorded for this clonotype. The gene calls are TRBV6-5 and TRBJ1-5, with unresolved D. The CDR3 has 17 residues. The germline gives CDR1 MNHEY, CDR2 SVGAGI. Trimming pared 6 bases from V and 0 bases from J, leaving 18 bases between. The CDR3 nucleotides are TGTGCCAGCAGAACCTCCCCAGGAGGAAATAGCAATCAGCCCCAGCATTTT. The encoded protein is CASRTSPGGNSNQPQHF.

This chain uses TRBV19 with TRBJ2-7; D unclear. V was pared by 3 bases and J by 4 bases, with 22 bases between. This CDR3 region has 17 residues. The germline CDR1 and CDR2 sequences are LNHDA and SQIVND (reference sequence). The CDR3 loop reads CASSMPPRADLGYEQYF. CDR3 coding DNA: TGTGCCAGTAGTATGCCCCCCCGGGCGGATTTGGGTTACGAGCAGTACTTC.

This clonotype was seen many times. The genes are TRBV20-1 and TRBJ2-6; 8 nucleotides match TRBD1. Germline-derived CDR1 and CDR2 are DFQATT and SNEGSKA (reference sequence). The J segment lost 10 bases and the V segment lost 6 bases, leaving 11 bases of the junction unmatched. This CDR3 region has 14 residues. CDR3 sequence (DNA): TGCAGTGCAATTAACCGGGACAGGCTGAACGTCCTGACTTTC. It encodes CSAINRDRLNVLTF.

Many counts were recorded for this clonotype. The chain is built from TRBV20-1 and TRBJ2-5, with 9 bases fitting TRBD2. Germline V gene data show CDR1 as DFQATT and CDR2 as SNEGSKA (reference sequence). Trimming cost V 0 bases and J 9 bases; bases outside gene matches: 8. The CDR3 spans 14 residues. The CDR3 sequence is CSARDASGTSPQYF. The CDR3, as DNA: TGCAGTGCTAGAGATGCTAGCGGGACCTCGCCCCAGTACTTC.

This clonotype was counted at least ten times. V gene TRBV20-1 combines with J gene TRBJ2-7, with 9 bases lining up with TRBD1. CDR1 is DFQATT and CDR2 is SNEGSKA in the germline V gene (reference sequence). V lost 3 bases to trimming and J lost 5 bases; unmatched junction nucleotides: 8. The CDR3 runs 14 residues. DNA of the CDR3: TGCAGTGCTAGCCAGCCGGACAGGGGAGACGAGCAGTACTTC. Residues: CSASQPDRGDEQYF.